The 16 T cell receptor beta chains in this list originate from one sample, sequenced in a study of T cells after yellow fever vaccination. Each CDR3 protein gets one entry after TCRdb re-called the 5' RACE reads with MiXCR. The table lists 55,000 to 70,000 distinct CDR3 sequences, over 6.5% of them singletons. The sample consisted of CD8+ T cells sorted from PBMCs, taken 35 to 50 days after the first yellow fever vaccination. Source of these receptors: a man younger than 35 who received the YFV17D yellow fever vaccine.

This clonotype turned up a few times. The chain has TRBV7-2 and TRBJ2-7; 9 positions agree with TRBD1. There are 15 residues in the CDR3. Germline V gene lookup returns CDR1 SGHTA and CDR2 FQGNSA. With V trimmed by 4 bases and J by 3 bases, 7 bases remained unmatched. This chain's CDR3 is CASSSGTGNLYEQYF. CDR3 bases: TGTGCCAGCAGCTCGGGGACAGGGAACCTCTACGAGCAGTACTTC.

A note on this clonotype: One base away lies a much larger clone, so this may be a sequencing read error. V and J are TRBV28 and TRBJ2-1; 10 positions agree with TRBD2. V trimming: 4 bases; J trimming: 10 bases; junction bases outside the gene matches: 13. This CDR3 region has 16 residues. Germline-derived CDR1 and CDR2 are MDHEN and SYDVKM. The CDR3 DNA sequence: TGTGCCAGCAGTTCCCCCTTTCTAGCGGGGGATGACGAGCAGTTCTTC. Its translation is CASSSPFLAGDDEQFF.

Ten or more counts support this clonotype. V is TRBV9 and J is TRBJ2-5, with D possibly being TRBD2 (6 bases). Trimming took 4 bases from V and 2 from J, leaving 18 bases between them. The length of the CDR3 is 16 residues. The V gene's germline CDR1 is SGDLS and CDR2 YYNGEE. The CDR3 DNA follows: TGTGCCAGCAGCCCCAACGTCGGGAGCCTACAAGAGACCCAGTACTTC. This translates into CASSPNVGSLQETQYF.

This clonotype was found many times. This rearrangement joins TRBV6-2 or TRBV6-3 to TRBJ2-1; weak D call: TRBD2 (6 bases). Germline lookup yields CDR1 MNHEY and CDR2 SVGEGT. This CDR3 comprises 13 residues. Between the trimmed V and J ends, which lost 6 bases and 3 bases, there was a span of 9 bases. The DNA of the CDR3 is TGTGCCAGCAGCCCCGGGGGCTACAATGAGCAGTTCTTC. This gives the protein CASSPGGYNEQFF.

This clonotype was recorded a few times. The chain carries TRBV4-1 and TRBJ2-3, with D tentatively TRBD1 (6 bases). Germline assignment: CDR1 MGHRA and CDR2 YSYEKL. V was cut by 0 bases and J by 2 bases, with 9 bases left in between. The CDR3 is 15 amino acids. CDR3 in DNA: TGCGCCAGCAGCCAAGAGTGGGACACCACAGATACGCAGTATTTT. Amino acids: CASSQEWDTTDTQYF.

This clonotype was counted at least ten times. V gene TRBV12-3 or TRBV12-4 combines with J gene TRBJ2-5; possible D gene TRBD2, 5 bases. The CDR3 sequence is 13 residues long. Trimming shortened V by 3 bases and J by 9 bases, and 14 bases separated the two germline ends. This CDR3 reads CASSLSGFGAQYF. CDR3 sequence (DNA): TGTGCCAGCAGTTTGTCAGGATTCGGGGCCCAGTACTTC.

The table lists this clonotype with a few counts. This rearrangement joins TRBV7-3 to TRBJ2-5; 13 bases match TRBD2. Germline trimming cut 5 bases from V and 5 bases from J; bases unmatched to any gene: 14. There are 18 residues in the CDR3. Looked up from germline, CDR1 is SGHTA and CDR2 is FQGTGA. The CDR3 region has the DNA TGTGCCAGCAGCCCCCACGGGACTAGCGGGGCCTCGGGGGAGACCCAGTACTTC. Residues: CASSPHGTSGASGETQYF.

This clonotype appeared many times. The chain links TRBV20-1 to TRBJ2-3; TRBD1 is a possible D gene (5 bases). Germline V gives CDR1 DFQATT, CDR2 SNEGSKA (reference sequence). The CDR3 sequence is 15 residues long. V dropped 0 bases and J dropped 3 bases, with 13 bases sitting between them. Here the CDR3 reads CSARDRRGMTDTQYF. Here the CDR3 DNA reads TGCAGTGCTAGAGATCGAAGGGGAATGACAGATACGCAGTATTTT.

This clonotype was detected ten times or more. V usage is TRBV7-9 and J usage is TRBJ2-1; D is possibly TRBD2 (7 bases). Germline CDR1 reads SEHNR; CDR2 reads FQNEAQ (reference sequence). The V end lost 4 bases, the J end lost 7 bases, and 20 bases lay between the germline ends. CDR3 length: 16 residues. CDR3 nucleotides: TGTGCCAGCAGCTCGAGGGGGGGCCTCGGAGTTAATGAGCAGTTCTTC. Translating it yields CASSSRGGLGVNEQFF.

This clonotype turned up a few times. The chain employs TRBV4-3 and TRBJ2-2, with D uncertain. There are 14 residues in the CDR3. The germline V gene has CDR1 LGHNA and CDR2 YSLEER. V lost 1 base to trimming and J lost 6 bases, with 9 bases between them. In DNA form, the CDR3 reads TGCGCCAGCAGCCAAGGGAGCAGGTCCGGGGAGCTGTTTTTT. This sequence encodes CASSQGSRSGELFF.

In its sample, this clonotype was seen many times. This chain links TRBV12-3 or TRBV12-4 with TRBJ1-5, with D unresolved. Trimming took 2 bases from V and 3 from J, leaving 5 bases between them. This CDR3 is 13 amino acids long. CDR3 residues: CASSLKHNQPQHF. CDR3 bases: TGTGCCAGCAGTTTAAAGCACAATCAGCCCCAGCATTTT.

In its sample, this clonotype was seen many times. The chain joins TRBV5-1 to TRBJ2-1, with TRBD1 matching 10 bases. Germline CDR1 SGHRS, CDR2 YFSETQ. The CDR3 covers 18 residues. V was clipped by 7 bases and J by 0 bases; unmatched bases: 13. The CDR3: CASPPKLGQGSSYNEQFF. The DNA of the CDR3 is TGCGCCAGCCCTCCTAAGTTGGGACAGGGGAGCTCCTACAATGAGCAGTTCTTC.

A note on this clonotype: This may come from a read error, since a much larger clone is one base off. V is TRBV12-3 or TRBV12-4 and J is TRBJ2-1; TRBD1 aligns across 7 bases. V dropped 4 bases and J dropped 6; count of bases not matched to a gene: 3. The length of the CDR3 is 13 residues. CDR3 protein: CASSSNRGNEQFF. CDR3 DNA: TGTGCCAGCAGTTCTAACAGGGGCAATGAGCAGTTCTTC.

Many counts were recorded for this clonotype. The chain combines TRBV5-1 with TRBJ1-1; no clear D. Germline assignment: CDR1 SGHRS and CDR2 YFSETQ. CDR3 size: 15 residues. V dropped 6 bases and J dropped 0 bases, with 15 bases sitting between them. The CDR3 is CASTFGFGLNTEAFF. DNA for the CDR3: TGCGCCAGCACTTTCGGATTTGGGTTGAACACTGAAGCTTTCTTT.

The rearrangement links TRBV7-9 to TRBJ1-5; D gene unclear. The V end lost 1 base, the J end lost 5 bases, and 3 bases lay between the germline ends. Germline CDR1 and CDR2: SEHNR and FQNEAQ (reference sequence). This CDR3 is built from 12 residues. CDR3 DNA: TGTGCCAGCAGCTTAGGAGATCAGCCCCAGCATTTT. Translating gives CASSLGDQPQHF. Variable domain in full (rest from reference TRBV7-9 and TRBJ1-5): DTGVSQNPRHKITKRGQNVTFRCDPISEHNRLYWYRQTLGQGPEFLTYFQNEAQLEKSRLLSDRFSAERPKGSFSTLEIQRTEQGDSAMYLCASSLGDQPQHFGDGTRLSIL.

Many counts were recorded for this clonotype. The CDR3 sequence is CASSLVPGVGANVLTF. Here the CDR3 DNA reads TGTGCCAGCAGCTTAGTGCCGGGGGTTGGGGCCAACGTCCTGACTTTC. This chain uses TRBV7-8 with TRBJ2-6; tentative D call: TRBD2 (6 bases). Germline V gene data show CDR1 as SGHVS and CDR2 as FQNEAQ. This CDR3 is 16 amino acids long. V was trimmed by 1 base and J by 3 bases, leaving 10 bases between them. Based on the CDR3 plus reference TRBV7-8 and TRBJ2-6, the full variable domain is GAGVSQSPRYKVAKRGQDVALRCDPISGHVSLFWYQQALGQGPEFLTYFQNEAQLDKSGLPSDRFFAERPEGSVSTLKIQRTQQEDSAVYLCASSLVPGVGANVLTFGAGSRLTVL.